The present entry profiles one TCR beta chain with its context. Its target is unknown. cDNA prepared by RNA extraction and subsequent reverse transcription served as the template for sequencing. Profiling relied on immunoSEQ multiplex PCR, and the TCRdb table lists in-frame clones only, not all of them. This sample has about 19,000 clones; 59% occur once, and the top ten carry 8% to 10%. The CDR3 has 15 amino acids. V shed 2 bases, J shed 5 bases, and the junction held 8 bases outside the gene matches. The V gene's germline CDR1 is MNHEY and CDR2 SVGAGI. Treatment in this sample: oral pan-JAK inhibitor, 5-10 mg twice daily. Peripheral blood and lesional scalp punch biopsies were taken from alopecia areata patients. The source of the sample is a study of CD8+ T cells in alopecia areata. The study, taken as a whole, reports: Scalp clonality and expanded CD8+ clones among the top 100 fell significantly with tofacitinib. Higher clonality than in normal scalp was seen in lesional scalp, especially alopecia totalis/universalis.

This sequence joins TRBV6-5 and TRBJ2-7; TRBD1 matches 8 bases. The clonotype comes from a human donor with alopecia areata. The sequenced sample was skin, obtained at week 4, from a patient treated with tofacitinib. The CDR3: CASSYETGVGNEQYF. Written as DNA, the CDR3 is TGTGCCAGCAGTTACGAGACAGGGGTGGGCAACGAGCAGTACTTC.